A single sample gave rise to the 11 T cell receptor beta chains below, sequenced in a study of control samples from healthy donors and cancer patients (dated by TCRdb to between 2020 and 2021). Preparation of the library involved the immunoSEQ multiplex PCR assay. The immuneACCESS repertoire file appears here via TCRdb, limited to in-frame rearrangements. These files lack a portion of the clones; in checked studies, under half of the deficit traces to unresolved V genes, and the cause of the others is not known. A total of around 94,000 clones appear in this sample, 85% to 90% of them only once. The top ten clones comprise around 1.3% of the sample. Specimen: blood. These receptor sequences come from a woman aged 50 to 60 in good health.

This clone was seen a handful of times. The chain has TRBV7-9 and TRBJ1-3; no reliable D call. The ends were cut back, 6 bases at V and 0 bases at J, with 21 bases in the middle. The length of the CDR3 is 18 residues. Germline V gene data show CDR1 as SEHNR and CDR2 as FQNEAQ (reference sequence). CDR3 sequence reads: CASRKTFGRGSSGNTIYF. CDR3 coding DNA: TGTGCCAGCAGAAAGACATTCGGGAGAGGATCCTCTGGAAACACCATATATTTT.

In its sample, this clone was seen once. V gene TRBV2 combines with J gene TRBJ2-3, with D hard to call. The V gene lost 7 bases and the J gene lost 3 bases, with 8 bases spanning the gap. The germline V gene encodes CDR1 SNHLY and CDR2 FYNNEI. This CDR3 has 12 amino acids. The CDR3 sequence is CASNLWTDTQYF. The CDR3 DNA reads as TGTGCCAGCAACCTATGGACAGATACGCAGTATTTT.

DNA of the CDR3: TGTGCCAGCAGCTTAGGGCTAGCGTCTTACGAGCAGTACTTC. It specifies CASSLGLASYEQYF. J is TRBJ2-7 and V is TRBV11-3, with D tentatively TRBD2 (6 bases). The CDR3 is 14 residues long. Trimming cost V 1 base and J 4 bases, with 11 bases left between them. The germline gives CDR1 SGHNT, CDR2 YENEEA.

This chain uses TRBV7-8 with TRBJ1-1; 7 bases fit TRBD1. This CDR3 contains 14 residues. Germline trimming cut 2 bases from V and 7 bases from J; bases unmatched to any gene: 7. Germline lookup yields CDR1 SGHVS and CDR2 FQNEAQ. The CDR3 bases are TGTGCCAGCAGCTTACTTGACAGGGCTGTTGAAGCTTTCTTT. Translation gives CASSLLDRAVEAFF.

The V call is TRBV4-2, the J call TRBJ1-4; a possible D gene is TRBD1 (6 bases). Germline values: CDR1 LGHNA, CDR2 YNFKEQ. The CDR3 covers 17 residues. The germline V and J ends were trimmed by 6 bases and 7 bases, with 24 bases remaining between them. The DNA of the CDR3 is TGTGCCAGCAGTCAGGACCAAACAGGGACTGATGGTGAAAAACTGTTTTTT. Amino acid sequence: CASSQDQTGTDGEKLFF.

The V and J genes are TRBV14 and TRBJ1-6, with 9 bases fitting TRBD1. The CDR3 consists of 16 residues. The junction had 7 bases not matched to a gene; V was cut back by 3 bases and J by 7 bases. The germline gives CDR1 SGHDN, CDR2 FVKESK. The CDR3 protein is CASSQGQGVRNSPLHF. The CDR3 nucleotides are TGTGCCAGCAGCCAGGGACAGGGTGTACGGAATTCACCCCTCCACTTT.

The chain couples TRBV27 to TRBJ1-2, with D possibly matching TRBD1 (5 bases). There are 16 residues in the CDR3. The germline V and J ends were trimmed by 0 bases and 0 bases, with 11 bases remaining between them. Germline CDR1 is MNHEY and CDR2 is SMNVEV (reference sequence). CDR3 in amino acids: CASSLSRQTSNYGYTF. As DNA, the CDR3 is TGTGCCAGCAGTTTATCGCGACAGACATCTAACTATGGCTACACCTTC.

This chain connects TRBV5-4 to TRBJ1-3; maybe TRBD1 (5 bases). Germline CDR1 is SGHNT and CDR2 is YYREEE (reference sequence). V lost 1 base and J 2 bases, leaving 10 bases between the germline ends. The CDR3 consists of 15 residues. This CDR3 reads CASSLRGVAGNTIYF. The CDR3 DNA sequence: TGTGCCAGCAGCTTGCGGGGGGTAGCTGGAAACACCATATATTTT.

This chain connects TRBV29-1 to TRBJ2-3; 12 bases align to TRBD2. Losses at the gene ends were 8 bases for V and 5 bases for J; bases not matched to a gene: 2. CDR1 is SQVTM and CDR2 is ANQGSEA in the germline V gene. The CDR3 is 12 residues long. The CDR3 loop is CSTTSGGDTQYF. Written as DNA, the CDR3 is TGCAGCACGACTAGCGGGGGAGATACGCAGTATTTT.

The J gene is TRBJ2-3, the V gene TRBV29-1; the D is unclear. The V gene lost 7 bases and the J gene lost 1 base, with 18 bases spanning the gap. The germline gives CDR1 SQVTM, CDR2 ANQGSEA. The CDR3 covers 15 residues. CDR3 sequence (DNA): TGCAGCGCTACCAAAGCGAATCCGCGCACAGATACGCAGTATTTT. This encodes CSATKANPRTDTQYF.

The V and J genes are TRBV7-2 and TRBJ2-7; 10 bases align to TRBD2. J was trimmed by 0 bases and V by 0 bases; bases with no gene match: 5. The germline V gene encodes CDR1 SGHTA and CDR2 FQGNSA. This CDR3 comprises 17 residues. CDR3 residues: CASSLAAAGGFSYEQYF. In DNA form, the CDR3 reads TGTGCCAGCAGCTTAGCGGCAGCGGGAGGGTTCTCCTACGAGCAGTACTTC.